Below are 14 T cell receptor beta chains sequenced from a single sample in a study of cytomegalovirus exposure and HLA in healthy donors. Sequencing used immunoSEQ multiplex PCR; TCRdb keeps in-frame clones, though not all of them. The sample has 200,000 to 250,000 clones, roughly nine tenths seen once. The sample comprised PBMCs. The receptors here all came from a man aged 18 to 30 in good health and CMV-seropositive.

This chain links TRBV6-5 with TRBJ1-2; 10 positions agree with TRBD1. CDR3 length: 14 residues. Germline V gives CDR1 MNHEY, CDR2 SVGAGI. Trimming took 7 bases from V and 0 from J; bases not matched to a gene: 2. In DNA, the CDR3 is TGTGCCAGCACTGGGACAGGGGCTAACTATGGCTACACCTTC. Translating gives CASTGTGANYGYTF.

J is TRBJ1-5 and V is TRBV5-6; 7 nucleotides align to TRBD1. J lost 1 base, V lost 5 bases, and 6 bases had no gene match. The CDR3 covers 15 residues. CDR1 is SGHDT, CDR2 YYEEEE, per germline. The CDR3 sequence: CASSLGQLSNQPQHF. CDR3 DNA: TGTGCCAGCAGTCTGGGACAGTTAAGCAATCAGCCCCAGCATTTT.

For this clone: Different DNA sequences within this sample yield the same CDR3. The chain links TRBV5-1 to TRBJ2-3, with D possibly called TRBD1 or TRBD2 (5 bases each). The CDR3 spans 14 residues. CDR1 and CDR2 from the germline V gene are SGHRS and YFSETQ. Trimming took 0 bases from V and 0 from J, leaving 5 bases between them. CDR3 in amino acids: CASSLGDSTDTQYF. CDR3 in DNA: TGCGCCAGCAGCTTGGGGGACAGCACAGATACGCAGTATTTT.

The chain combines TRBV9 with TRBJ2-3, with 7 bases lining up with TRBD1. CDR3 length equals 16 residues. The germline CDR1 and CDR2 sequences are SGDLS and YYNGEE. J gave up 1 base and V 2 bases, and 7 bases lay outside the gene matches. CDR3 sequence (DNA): TGTGCCAGCAGCGTCCTGGGACAGTTAGGCACAGATACGCAGTATTTT. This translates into CASSVLGQLGTDTQYF.

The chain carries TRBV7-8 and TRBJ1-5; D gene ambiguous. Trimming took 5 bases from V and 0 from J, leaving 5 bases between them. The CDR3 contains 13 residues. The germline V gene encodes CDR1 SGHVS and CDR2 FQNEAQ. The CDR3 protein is CASSPNSNQPQHF. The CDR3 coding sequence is TGTGCCAGCAGCCCGAATAGCAATCAGCCCCAGCATTTT.

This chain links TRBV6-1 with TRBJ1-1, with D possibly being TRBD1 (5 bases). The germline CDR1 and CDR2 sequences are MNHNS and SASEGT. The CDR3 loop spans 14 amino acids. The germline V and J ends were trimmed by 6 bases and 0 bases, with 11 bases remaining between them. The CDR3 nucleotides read TGTGCCAGCAGGAAGGACACCCTGAACACTGAAGCTTTCTTT. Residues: CASRKDTLNTEAFF.

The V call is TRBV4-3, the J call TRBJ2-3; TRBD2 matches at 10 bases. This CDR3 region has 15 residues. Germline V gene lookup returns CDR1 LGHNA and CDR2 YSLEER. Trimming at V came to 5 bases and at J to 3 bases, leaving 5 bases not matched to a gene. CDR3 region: CASSATSGVTDTQYF. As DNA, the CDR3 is TGCGCCAGCAGCGCCACTAGCGGGGTTACAGATACGCAGTATTTT.

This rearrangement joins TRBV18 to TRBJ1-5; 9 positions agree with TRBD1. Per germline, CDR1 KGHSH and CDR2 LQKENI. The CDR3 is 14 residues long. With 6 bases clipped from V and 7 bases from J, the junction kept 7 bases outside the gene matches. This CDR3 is CASSPGQGAQPQHF. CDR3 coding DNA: TGTGCCAGCTCGCCGGGACAGGGTGCCCAGCCCCAGCATTTT.

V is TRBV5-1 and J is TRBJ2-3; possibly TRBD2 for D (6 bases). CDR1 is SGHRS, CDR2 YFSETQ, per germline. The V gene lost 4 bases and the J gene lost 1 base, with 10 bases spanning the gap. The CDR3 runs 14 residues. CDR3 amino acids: CASSQERGTDTQYF. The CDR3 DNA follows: TGCGCCAGCAGCCAGGAGCGGGGCACAGATACGCAGTATTTT.

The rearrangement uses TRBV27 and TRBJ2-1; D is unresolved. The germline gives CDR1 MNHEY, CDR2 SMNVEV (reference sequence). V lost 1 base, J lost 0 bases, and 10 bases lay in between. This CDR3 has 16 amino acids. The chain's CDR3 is CASSLFYESSYNEQFF. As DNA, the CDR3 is TGTGCCAGCAGTTTATTCTACGAGAGCTCCTACAATGAGCAGTTCTTC.

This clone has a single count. The CDR3 sequence: CASSHRDYGYTF. The DNA of the CDR3 is TGTGCCAGCAGCCACAGGGACTATGGCTACACCTTC. The chain joins TRBV4-2 to TRBJ1-2, with a tentative D call TRBD1 (5 bases). V shed 3 bases and J shed 3 bases, with 5 bases lying between them. In germline, CDR1 is LGHNA, CDR2 YNFKEQ. This CDR3 comprises 12 residues.

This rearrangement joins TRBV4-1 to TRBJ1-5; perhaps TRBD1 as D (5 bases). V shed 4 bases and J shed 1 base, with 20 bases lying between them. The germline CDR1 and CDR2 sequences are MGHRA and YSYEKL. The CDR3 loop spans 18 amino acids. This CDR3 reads CASSPGQGALRSNQPQHF. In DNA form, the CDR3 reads TGCGCCAGCAGCCCGGGGCAAGGGGCTTTGAGAAGCAATCAGCCCCAGCATTTT.

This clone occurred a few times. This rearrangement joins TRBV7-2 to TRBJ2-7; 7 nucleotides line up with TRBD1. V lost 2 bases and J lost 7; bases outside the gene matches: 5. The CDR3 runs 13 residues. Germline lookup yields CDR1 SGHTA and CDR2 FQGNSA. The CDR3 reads CASSLRQGVEQYF. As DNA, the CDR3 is TGTGCCAGCAGCTTACGTCAGGGGGTTGAGCAGTACTTC. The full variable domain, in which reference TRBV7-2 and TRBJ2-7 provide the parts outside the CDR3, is GAGVSQSPSNKVTEKGKDVELRCDPISGHTALYWYRQSLGQGLEFLIYFQGNSAPDKSGLPSDRFSAERTGGSVSTLTIQRTQQEDSAVYLCASSLRQGVEQYFGPGTRLTVT.

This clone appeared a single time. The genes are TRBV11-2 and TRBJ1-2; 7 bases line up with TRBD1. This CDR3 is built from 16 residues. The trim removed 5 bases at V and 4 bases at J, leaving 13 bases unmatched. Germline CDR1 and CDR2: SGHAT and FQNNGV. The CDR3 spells CASSPQTSSGGYGYTF. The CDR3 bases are TGTGCCAGCAGCCCCCAGACCTCATCAGGGGGCTATGGCTACACCTTC.